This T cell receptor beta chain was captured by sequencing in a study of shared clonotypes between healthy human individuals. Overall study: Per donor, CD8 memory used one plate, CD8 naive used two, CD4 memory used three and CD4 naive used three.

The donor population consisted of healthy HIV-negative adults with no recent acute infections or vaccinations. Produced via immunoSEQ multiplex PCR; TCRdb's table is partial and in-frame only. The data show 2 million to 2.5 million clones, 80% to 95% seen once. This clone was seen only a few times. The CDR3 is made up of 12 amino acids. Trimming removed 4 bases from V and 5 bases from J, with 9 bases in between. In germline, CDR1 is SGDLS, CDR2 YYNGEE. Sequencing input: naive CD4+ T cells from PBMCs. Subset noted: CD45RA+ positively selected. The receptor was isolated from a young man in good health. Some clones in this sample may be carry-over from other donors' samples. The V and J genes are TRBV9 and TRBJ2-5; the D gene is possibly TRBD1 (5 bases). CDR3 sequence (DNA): TGTGCCAGCAGCCAGTCAGGGGAGACCCAGTACTTC. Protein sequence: CASSQSGETQYF.